This entry describes one T cell receptor (beta chain). Its specificity is not known. TCRalpha and TCRbeta libraries used 5'RACE with constant-segment primers and UMIs. TCRdb re-analysed the 5' RACE reads in MiXCR, keeping a single row per CDR3 protein. This sample has about 560,000 distinct CDR3 sequences, with roughly 22% found just once. These data belong to a study of T-cell memory formation after mild COVID-19. Findings of the study overall: That cross-reactive memory joined was suggested by some responding clones appearing in pre-infection memory.

V lost 5 bases, J lost 1 base, and 11 bases lay in between. The germline V gene has CDR1 MNHNY and CDR2 SVGAGI (reference sequence). This CDR3 comprises 14 residues. The origin of this receptor is an adult woman who had mild COVID-19 (a few samples of this study predate the infection). Cell type and time point are not known. The chain couples TRBV6-6 to TRBJ1-1; D gene unclear. What was sequenced was PBMCs or a T cell subset sorted from them (not recorded which). The CDR3 DNA follows: TGTGCCAGCAGTCAGAGTTTGGGGAACACTGAAGCTTTCTTT. Translating it yields CASSQSLGNTEAFF.